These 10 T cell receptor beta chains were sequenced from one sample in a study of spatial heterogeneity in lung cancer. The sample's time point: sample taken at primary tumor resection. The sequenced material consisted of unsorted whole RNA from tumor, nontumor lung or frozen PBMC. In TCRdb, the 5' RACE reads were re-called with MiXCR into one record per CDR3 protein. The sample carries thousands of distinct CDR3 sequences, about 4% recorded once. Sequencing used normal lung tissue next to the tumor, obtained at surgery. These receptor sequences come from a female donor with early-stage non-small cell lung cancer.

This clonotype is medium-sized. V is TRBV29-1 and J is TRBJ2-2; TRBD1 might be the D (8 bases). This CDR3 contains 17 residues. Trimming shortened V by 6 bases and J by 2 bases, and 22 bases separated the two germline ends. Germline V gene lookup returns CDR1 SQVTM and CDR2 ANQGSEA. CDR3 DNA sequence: TGCAGCGTCATTGGGGGGGTTGGGACAGGCAACACCGGGGAGCTGTTTTTT. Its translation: CSVIGGVGTGNTGELFF.

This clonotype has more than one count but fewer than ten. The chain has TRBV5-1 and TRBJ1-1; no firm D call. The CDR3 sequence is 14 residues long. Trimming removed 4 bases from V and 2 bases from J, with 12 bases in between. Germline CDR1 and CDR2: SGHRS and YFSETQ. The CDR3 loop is CASSSQAQNTEAFF. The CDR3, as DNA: TGCGCCAGCAGCAGTCAGGCTCAAAACACTGAAGCTTTCTTT.

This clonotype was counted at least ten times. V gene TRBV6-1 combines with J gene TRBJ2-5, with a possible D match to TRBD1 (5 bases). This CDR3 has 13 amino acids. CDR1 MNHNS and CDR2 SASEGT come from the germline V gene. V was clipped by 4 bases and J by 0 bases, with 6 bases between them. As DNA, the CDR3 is TGTGCCAGCAGTGGGACATACCAAGAGACCCAGTACTTC. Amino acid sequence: CASSGTYQETQYF.

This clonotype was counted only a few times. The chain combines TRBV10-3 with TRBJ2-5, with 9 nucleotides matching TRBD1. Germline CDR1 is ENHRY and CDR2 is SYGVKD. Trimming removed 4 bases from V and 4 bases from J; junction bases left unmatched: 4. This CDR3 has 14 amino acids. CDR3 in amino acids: CAISVDRGSETQYF. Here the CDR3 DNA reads TGTGCCATCAGTGTTGACAGGGGGTCAGAGACCCAGTACTTC.

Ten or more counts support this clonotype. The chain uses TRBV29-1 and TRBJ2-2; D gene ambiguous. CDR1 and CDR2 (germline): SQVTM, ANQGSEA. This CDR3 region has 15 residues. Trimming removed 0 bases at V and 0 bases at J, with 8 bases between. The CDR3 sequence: CSVEDGTANTGELFF. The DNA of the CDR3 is TGCAGCGTTGAAGATGGTACCGCGAACACCGGGGAGCTGTTTTTT.

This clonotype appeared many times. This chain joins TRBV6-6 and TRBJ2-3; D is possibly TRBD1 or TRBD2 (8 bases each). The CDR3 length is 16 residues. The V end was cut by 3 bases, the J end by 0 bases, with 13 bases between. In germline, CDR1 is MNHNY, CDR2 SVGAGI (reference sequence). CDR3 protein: CASSYSGTGSTDTQYF. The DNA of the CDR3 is TGTGCCAGCAGTTATAGCGGGACAGGTAGCACAGATACGCAGTATTTT.

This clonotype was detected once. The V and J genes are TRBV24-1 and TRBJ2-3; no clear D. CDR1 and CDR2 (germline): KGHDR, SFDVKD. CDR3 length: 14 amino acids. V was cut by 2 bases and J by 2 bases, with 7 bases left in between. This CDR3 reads CATSDSGPTDTQYF. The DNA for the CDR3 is TGTGCCACCAGTGATTCTGGACCCACAGATACGCAGTATTTT.

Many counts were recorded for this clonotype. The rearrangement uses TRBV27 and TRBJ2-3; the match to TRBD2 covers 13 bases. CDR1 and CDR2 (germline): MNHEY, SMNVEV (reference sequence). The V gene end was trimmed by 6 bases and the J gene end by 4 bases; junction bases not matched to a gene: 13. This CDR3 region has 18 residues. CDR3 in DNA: TGTGCCAGCAGCCGGACTAGCGGGAGTTCCCCTCTCGCAGATACGCAGTATTTT. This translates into CASSRTSGSSPLADTQYF.

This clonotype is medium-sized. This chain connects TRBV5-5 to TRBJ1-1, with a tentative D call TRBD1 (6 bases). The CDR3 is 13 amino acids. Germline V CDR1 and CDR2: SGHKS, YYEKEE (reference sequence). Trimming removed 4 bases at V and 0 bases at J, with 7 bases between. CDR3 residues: CASSRDMNTEAFF. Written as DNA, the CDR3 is TGTGCCAGCAGCCGGGACATGAACACTGAAGCTTTCTTT. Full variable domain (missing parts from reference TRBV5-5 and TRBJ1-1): DAGVTQSPTHLIKTRGQQVTLRCSPISGHKSVSWYQQVLGQGPQFIFQYYEKEERGRGNFPDRFSARQFPNYSSELNVNALLLGDSALYLCASSRDMNTEAFFGQGTRLTVV.

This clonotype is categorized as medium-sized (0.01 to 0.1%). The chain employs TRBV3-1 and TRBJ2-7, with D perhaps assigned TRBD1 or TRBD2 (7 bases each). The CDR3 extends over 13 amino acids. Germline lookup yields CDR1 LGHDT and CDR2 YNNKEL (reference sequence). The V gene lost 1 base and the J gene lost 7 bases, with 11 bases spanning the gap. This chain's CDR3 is CASSQVRGGEQYV. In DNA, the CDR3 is TGTGCCAGCAGCCAAGTCAGGGGGGGAGAGCAGTACGTC.